A selection of T cell receptor beta chains follows, all from one sample in a study of blood T cell repertoires in COVID-19. Some clones are missing from TCRdb's copy, which holds only in-frame ones; the method was immunoSEQ multiplex PCR. The table includes a few hundred thousand clones, 70% to 90% detected once. Sequenced material: peripheral blood. The source is a man younger than 35 who had recovered from COVID-19. The conserved cysteine and the conserved F or W are not part of the CDR3 here. The D gene is left open where the match is weak.

d_call j_call v_call cdr3_aa
- TRBJ1-4 TRBV19 ASSMDIRDEKLF
- TRBJ2-7 TRBV6-5 ASTQGNEQY
TRBD1 TRBJ2-3 TRBV15 ATSRLQGERDTQY
- TRBJ1-5 TRBV19 ASSNREGQPQH
TRBD1 TRBJ2-4 TRBV5-4 ASSFRDSAAKNIQY
TRBD1 TRBJ1-3 TRBV29-1 SVSKDRGPGNTIY
- TRBJ1-3 TRBV9 ASSPTGQTGNTIY
TRBD1 TRBJ2-2 TRBV6-1 ASSEAGRGTGELF
- TRBJ2-7 TRBV6-5 ASGSADSYEQY
- TRBJ1-2 TRBV6-4 ASSDGQGGYT
TRBD1 TRBJ1-5 TRBV19 ASRDRADQPQH
- TRBJ2-2 TRBV3-1/TRBV3-2 ASSQLGQGSSGELF
TRBD1 TRBJ1-2 TRBV19 ASSRRLPGTVEAKISYGYT
- TRBJ2-7 TRBV7-9 ASTHDSYEQY
- TRBJ1-1 TRBV6-5 ASSYGTRNTEAF
- TRBJ1-1 TRBV4-1 ASSQTGGGTVEAF
TRBD1 TRBJ1-2 TRBV6-5 ASLSQTGEGYT
TRBD2 TRBJ2-7 TRBV9 ASSPGAGGLEQY
- TRBJ1-2 TRBV10-3 AISESGGTGGYT
- TRBJ1-5 TRBV7-9 ASSLGSSRNQPQH
- TRBJ2-1 TRBV27 ASSPGWSQF
- TRBJ1-5 TRBV19 ASGGQGSHQPQH
- TRBJ1-5 TRBV3-1/TRBV3-2 ASSQVGDNQPQH
- TRBJ1-5 TRBV7-2 ASSPQEGPQPQH
TRBD1 TRBJ2-7 TRBV2 AGQTGRRDEQY
- TRBJ1-6 TRBV5-1 ASSLDSRDNNSPLH
- TRBJ2-1 TRBV19 ASSRTPFSSYNEQF
TRBD2 TRBJ2-1 TRBV25-1 ASSVAGLNEQF
- TRBJ1-5 TRBV6-1 ASSEATYGVQPQH
- TRBJ1-2 TRBV7-9 ASSRIGDTSNYGYT
- TRBJ2-7 TRBV5-4 ASSPSGGIAGLYEQY
- TRBJ1-1 TRBV7-4 ASSLSVSGQNTEAF
TRBD1 TRBJ2-7 TRBV30 AWNNNRGRNREQY
- TRBJ1-5 TRBV18 ASSPGRERNQPQH
TRBD1 TRBJ1-1 TRBV4-1 ASAPGPGQQNTEAF
- TRBJ1-1 TRBV19 ASSIGVAEAF
TRBD2 TRBJ2-3 TRBV30 AWTSGSADTQY
- TRBJ2-3 TRBV21-1 ASSKARAGAHPDTQY
- TRBJ2-1 TRBV6-6 ASSSPVSYNEQF
TRBD1 TRBJ1-3 TRBV12-5 ASGLATGLVY
- TRBJ2-7 TRBV18 ASSPAGGEQY
- TRBJ1-2 TRBV27 ASSLSGPGYGYT
- TRBJ1-2 TRBV7-2 ASSEDSYGYT
TRBD1 TRBJ1-2 TRBV6-5 ASSQGGPGGYT
- TRBJ1-1 TRBV2 ASSDPRDPGDTEAF
TRBD2 TRBJ2-1 TRBV2 AGGTSGSNEQF
TRBD2 TRBJ2-1 TRBV9 ASSVEELAGISYNEQF
TRBD1 TRBJ2-1 TRBV18 ASSPQDRGLEQF
- TRBJ2-2 TRBV11-1 ASSVTAPNTGELF
TRBD2 TRBJ2-2 TRBV11-2 ASSLGGAGARNTGELF
- TRBJ2-7 TRBV3-1/TRBV3-2 ASSQMGARYEQY
- TRBJ1-1 TRBV25-1 ASSDREVTEAF
TRBD1 TRBJ1-4 TRBV15 ATSRKTGYFEKLF
TRBD2 TRBJ2-5 TRBV4-2 ASSQEPTSWETQY
- TRBJ2-2 TRBV4-1 ASSQDPPGTNTGELF
TRBD1 TRBJ1-1 TRBV11-2 ASSLGTGVTEAF
- TRBJ1-2 TRBV2 ATSLEQDIYGYT